Given below is one T cell receptor beta chain in context. Its antigen remains unidentified. This record belongs to a study of long-term antiretroviral therapy in people with HIV. Overall study results and limits: Clonal expansions arising prior to ART prevailed in the repertoire at every time point.

Researchers report immunoSEQ v3.0 was run at survey level. Sequencing used immunoSEQ multiplex PCR; TCRdb keeps in-frame clones, though not all of them. The sample lists about 24,000 clones; 70% to 90% were seen once. The CDR3 contains 14 residues. V was clipped by 2 bases and J by 1 base, with 9 bases between them. CDR1 and CDR2 (germline): SGHRS, YFSETQ. The rearrangement joins TRBV5-1 to TRBJ1-1; D not resolved. The source is a woman younger than 45 with HIV. The sample in question was unsorted PBMCs, obtained 1.8 years before starting antiretroviral therapy. The CDR3 sequence is CASSLTSPNTEAFF. CDR3 DNA: TGCGCCAGCAGCTTAACTAGTCCGAACACTGAAGCTTTCTTT.